The entry below gives a single T cell receptor (beta chain) sequence along with its context. The PCR ran on 60 Vbeta and 13 Jbeta primers. Some clones are missing from TCRdb's copy, which holds only in-frame ones; the method was immunoSEQ multiplex PCR. Of fewer than 150,000 clones in the sample, 80% were seen once. Looked up from germline, CDR1 is MNHEY and CDR2 is SMNVEV (reference sequence). V lost 5 bases to trimming and J lost 6 bases, with 19 bases between them. CDR3 length: 15 amino acids. These data are taken from a study of cytomegalovirus exposure and HLA in healthy donors. The sequenced sample consisted of PBMCs. This TCR derives from a female donor in good health and CMV-seropositive. The genes are TRBV27 and TRBJ1-1; no reliable D call. CDR3: CASSPPAGLKAEAFF. CDR3 sequence (DNA): TGTGCCAGCAGTCCCCCCGCGGGCCTGAAGGCTGAAGCTTTCTTT.